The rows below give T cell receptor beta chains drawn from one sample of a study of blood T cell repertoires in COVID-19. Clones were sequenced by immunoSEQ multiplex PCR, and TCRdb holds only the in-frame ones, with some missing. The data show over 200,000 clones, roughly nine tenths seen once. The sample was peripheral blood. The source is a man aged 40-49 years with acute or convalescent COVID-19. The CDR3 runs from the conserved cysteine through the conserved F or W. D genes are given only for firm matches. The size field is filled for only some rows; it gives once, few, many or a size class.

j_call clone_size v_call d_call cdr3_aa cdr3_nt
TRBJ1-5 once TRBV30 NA CAWSVQDPGPQHF TGTGCCTGGAGTGTACAGGATCCAGGGCCCCAGCATTTT
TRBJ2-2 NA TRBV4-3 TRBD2 CASSQGAGTSGPGRNTGELFF TGCGCCAGCAGCCAAGGGGCCGGGACTAGCGGACCCGGGCGGAACACCGGGGAGCTGTTTTTT
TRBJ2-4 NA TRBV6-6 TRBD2 CASRTSGDKNIQYF TGTGCCAGCAGGACTAGCGGGGACAAAAACATTCAGTACTTC
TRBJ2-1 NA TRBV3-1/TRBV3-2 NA CASSVSLPNEQFF TGTGCCAGCAGCGTATCCCTTCCTAATGAGCAGTTCTTC
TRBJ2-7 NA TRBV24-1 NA CATSDPGGGNEQYF TGTGCCACCAGTGATCCCGGAGGGGGCAACGAGCAGTACTTC
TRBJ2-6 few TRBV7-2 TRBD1 CASRDTGAGANVLTF TGTGCCAGCAGGGATACAGGGGCTGGGGCCAACGTCCTGACTTTC
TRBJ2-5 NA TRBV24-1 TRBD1 CATSDWTGHQETQYF TGTGCCACCAGTGATTGGACAGGGCACCAAGAGACCCAGTACTTC
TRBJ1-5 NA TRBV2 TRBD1 CASSAQGGGPSNQPQHF TGTGCCAGCAGCGCCCAGGGGGGCGGACCGAGCAATCAGCCCCAGCATTTT
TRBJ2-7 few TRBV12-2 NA CASRLAGVQLEQYF TGTGCAAGTCGCTTAGCGGGAGTGCAACTCGAGCAGTACTTC
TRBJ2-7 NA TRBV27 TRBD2 CASSLELDGRWEQYF TGTGCCAGCAGTTTGGAGCTGGACGGGAGGTGGGAGCAGTACTTC
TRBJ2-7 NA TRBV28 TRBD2 CASWTSGRNEQYF TGTGCCAGTTGGACTAGTGGGCGGAACGAGCAGTACTTC
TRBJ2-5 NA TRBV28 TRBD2 CASSLRSSGIQETQYF TGTGCCAGCAGTTTAAGGTCTAGCGGAATCCAAGAGACCCAGTACTTC
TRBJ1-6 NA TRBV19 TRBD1 CASKPGQGFSPLHF TGTGCCAGCAAACCGGGACAGGGCTTTTCACCCCTCCACTTT
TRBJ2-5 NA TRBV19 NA CASSTNQETQYF TGTGCCAGTAGTACCAACCAGGAGACCCAGTACTTC
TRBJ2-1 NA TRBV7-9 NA CASSSSGLYNEQFF TGTGCCAGCAGCTCAAGCGGACTGTACAATGAGCAGTTCTTC
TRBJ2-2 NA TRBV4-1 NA CASSQDWGQVTGELFF TGCGCCAGCAGCCAAGACTGGGGGCAGGTCACCGGGGAGCTGTTTTTT
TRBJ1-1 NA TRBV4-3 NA CASSQDSGPNTEAFF TGCGCCAGCAGCCAAGACTCAGGGCCCAACACTGAAGCTTTCTTT
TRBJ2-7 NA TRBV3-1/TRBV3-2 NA CASSHTRQVSYEQYF TGTGCCAGCAGCCATACGCGACAGGTGAGCTACGAGCAGTACTTC
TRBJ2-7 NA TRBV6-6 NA CAVRPGQNSYEQYF TGTGCAGTTCGGCCGGGACAAAACTCCTACGAGCAGTACTTC
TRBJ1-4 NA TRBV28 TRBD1 CASSLTGANEKLFF TGTGCCAGCAGTTTGACAGGGGCTAATGAAAAACTGTTTTTT
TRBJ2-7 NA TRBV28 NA CASSLRGEQYF TGTGCCAGCAGTTTAAGAGGCGAGCAGTACTTC
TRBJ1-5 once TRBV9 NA CASSGQSNQPQHF TGTGCCAGCAGTGGACAGAGCAATCAGCCCCAGCATTTT
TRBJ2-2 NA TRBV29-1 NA CSVDNQGMAGELFF TGCAGCGTTGACAACCAGGGGATGGCCGGGGAGCTGTTTTTT
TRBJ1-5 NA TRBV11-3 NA CASSLGGEVSYQPQHF TGTGCCAGCAGCTTAGGGGGGGAGGTCTCATACCAGCCCCAGCATTTT
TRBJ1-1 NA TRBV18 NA CASSPLDATGPEAFF TGTGCCAGCTCACCATTGGATGCGACAGGCCCGGAAGCTTTCTTT
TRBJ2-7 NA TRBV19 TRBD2 CASSNIPSSGRKDEQYF TGTGCCAGTAGTAATATACCCTCTAGCGGGAGGAAGGACGAGCAGTACTTC
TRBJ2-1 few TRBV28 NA CASSSAQDNEQFF TGTGCCAGCAGTTCCGCACAGGACAATGAGCAGTTCTTC
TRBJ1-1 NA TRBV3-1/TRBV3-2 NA CASRRGGEAEAFF TGTGCCAGCAGGAGGGGGGGAGAGGCTGAAGCTTTCTTT
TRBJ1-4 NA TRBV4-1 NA CASSLGASSTNEKLFF TGCGCCAGCAGCCTTGGGGCCAGTTCAACTAATGAAAAACTGTTTTTT
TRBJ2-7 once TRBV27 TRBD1 CASSKGDRTYSYEQYF TGTGCCAGCAGCAAAGGGGACAGAACGTACTCCTACGAGCAGTACTTC
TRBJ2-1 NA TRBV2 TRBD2 CASSSGTSGYNEQFF TGTGCCAGCAGCTCCGGGACTAGCGGGTACAATGAGCAGTTCTTC
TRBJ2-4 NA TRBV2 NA CASSERRVGAKNIQYF TGTGCCAGCAGTGAGAGGAGGGTGGGGGCCAAAAACATTCAGTACTTC
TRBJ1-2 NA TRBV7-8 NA CASSLEVEGYGYTF TGTGCCAGCAGCTTAGAGGTCGAGGGCTATGGCTACACCTTC
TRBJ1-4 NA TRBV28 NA CASSLRSGGQGEKLFF TGTGCCAGCAGTTTAAGGTCCGGGGGGCAAGGTGAAAAACTGTTTTTT
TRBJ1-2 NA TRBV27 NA CASSLFNRVDSYGYTF TGTGCCAGCAGTTTATTCAACAGGGTTGATAGCTATGGCTACACCTTC
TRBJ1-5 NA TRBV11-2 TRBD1 CASSYGDRAYYNQPQHF TGTGCCAGCAGCTACGGGGACAGGGCCTACTACAATCAGCCCCAGCATTTT
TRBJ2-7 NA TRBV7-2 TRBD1 CASSLGGTGGYEQYF TGTGCCAGCAGCTTAGGAGGGACAGGTGGCTACGAGCAGTACTTC
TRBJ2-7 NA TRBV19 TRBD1 CASSIGTGWPYEQYF TGTGCCAGTAGTATCGGGACAGGGTGGCCCTACGAGCAGTACTTC
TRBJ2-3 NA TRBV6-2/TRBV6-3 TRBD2 CASSLRGTSGSWPDTQYF TGTGCCAGCAGCCTCCGGGGGACTAGCGGGAGTTGGCCAGATACGCAGTATTTT
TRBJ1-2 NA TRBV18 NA CASSGSGQGPNYGYTF TGTGCCAGCTCCGGTAGTGGGCAGGGCCCTAACTATGGCTACACCTTC
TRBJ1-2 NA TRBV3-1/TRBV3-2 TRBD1 CASSQWTGGSDYGYTF TGTGCCAGCAGCCAGTGGACAGGGGGCTCGGACTATGGCTACACCTTC
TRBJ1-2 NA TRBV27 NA CASSLSSGFGYTF TGTGCCAGCAGTTTATCCAGCGGTTTTGGCTACACCTTC
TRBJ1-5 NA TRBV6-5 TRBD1 CASFWTGGINQPQHF TGTGCCAGCTTCTGGACAGGGGGGATCAATCAGCCCCAGCATTTT
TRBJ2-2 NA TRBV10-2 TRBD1 CASSPRGTGNTGELFF TGCGCCAGCAGTCCTAGAGGGACAGGGAACACCGGGGAGCTGTTTTTT
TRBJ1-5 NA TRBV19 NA CASLNRSLVFDSNQPQHF TGTGCCAGCCTTAACAGATCTCTGGTTTTCGATAGCAATCAGCCCCAGCATTTT
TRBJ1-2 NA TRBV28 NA CASSPTQVYGYTF TGTGCCAGCAGTCCCACTCAGGTCTATGGCTACACCTTC
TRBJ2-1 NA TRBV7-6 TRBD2 CASSLVGGTSGGGEQFF TGTGCCAGCAGCTTAGTTGGGGGGACTAGCGGGGGCGGTGAGCAGTTCTTC
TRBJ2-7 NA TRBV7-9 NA CASSLPGPYEQYF TGTGCCAGCAGCTTGCCAGGCCCCTACGAGCAGTACTTC
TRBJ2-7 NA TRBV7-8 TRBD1 CASSQLTGTGTSSYEQYF TGTGCCAGCAGCCAACTGACAGGGACAGGGACCTCATCCTACGAGCAGTACTTC
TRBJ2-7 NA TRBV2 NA CASSASGTGIYEQYF TGTGCCAGCAGTGCCAGCGGAACAGGGATTTACGAGCAGTACTTC
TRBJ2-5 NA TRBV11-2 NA CASSLGISGRKETQYF TGTGCCAGCAGCTTAGGCATCTCGGGGAGGAAGGAGACCCAGTACTTC
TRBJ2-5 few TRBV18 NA CASSPRTGRGQETQYF TGTGCCAGCTCACCGCGGACAGGGCGGGGGCAAGAGACCCAGTACTTC
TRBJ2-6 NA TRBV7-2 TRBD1 CASRPGQGFSGANVLTF TGTGCCAGCAGACCGGGACAGGGGTTCTCTGGGGCCAACGTCCTGACTTTC
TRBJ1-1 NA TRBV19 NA CASSIGQMNTEAFF TGTGCCAGTAGTATTGGACAGATGAACACTGAAGCTTTCTTT
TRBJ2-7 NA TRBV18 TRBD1 CASSPLQGRQNDEQYF TGTGCCAGCTCACCCTTACAGGGGCGCCAGAACGACGAGCAGTACTTC
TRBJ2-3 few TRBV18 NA CASSPPVRAVDTQYF TGTGCCAGCTCACCACCGGTCAGGGCAGTAGATACGCAGTATTTT
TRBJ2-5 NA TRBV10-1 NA CASSESGGGLKETQYF TGCGCCAGCAGTGAGTCTGGGGGGGGGCTTAAAGAGACCCAGTACTTC